This TCR beta chain was sequenced during a study of T cells in Graves' hyperthyroidism and ophthalmopathy. General study results and limits: Blood also carried most thyroid clonotypes expanded above 0.001. From stable hyperthyroidism, ophthalmopathy was separated by a 13 V-J model.

The source of the PBMCs was over 8.5 ml of fresh peripheral blood. The CDR3 spans 12 residues. The V gene end was trimmed by 2 bases and the J gene end by 8 bases; junction bases not matched to a gene: 1. Germline CDR1 MNHEY, CDR2 SVGEGT. There are a few counts of this clonotype. Its target is not known. Regions amplified from RNA transcripts were the TCR beta CDR3 regions. Primed by the HTBI set, a first-round RT-PCR was run on the TCR CDR3. TCRdb reanalysed the multiplex PCR reads using MiXCR and keeps one entry per CDR3 protein. The sample lists more than 500,000 distinct CDR3 sequences; 16% were seen once.

This chain links TRBV6-2 or TRBV6-3 with TRBJ1-2; 8 bases match TRBD1. The sequencing sample was made of blood. This TCR was recovered from a woman aged 25 to 39 with Graves' ophthalmopathy. CDR3 in DNA: TGTGCCAGCAGTTACGACAGGGGCGGCTACACCTTC. Protein product: CASSYDRGGYTF.